This T cell receptor beta chain stems from a study of OX40 agonist ivuxolimab in advanced cancers. At the level of the study: Partial responses occurred in Three dose-escalation patients, one with hepatocellular carcinoma and two with cutaneous melanoma. Regarding the study as a whole: Among T cells, CD8+ cells averaged more expanded clones than CD4+ cells.

Patients had blood sampled at baseline and again on cycle 4 day 1 and cycle 7 day 1. Clones were read by immunoSEQ multiplex PCR, and TCRdb kept only the in-frame ones, dropping some. The table has tens of thousands of clones, approximately 80% seen once. Regarding this clone: The target antigen is unknown.

This clonotype was sampled from an adult with an advanced solid tumor such as melanoma, head and neck, liver or kidney cancer. The sample was CD4+ or CD8+ T cells sorted from blood, taken in a trial of the OX40 agonist ivuxolimab.

The CDR3 here is CASCFGTDTQYF. In DNA, the CDR3 is TGTGCCAGCTGTTTCGGCACAGATACGCAGTATTTT. The chain is built from TRBV7-9 and TRBJ2-3; D gene ambiguous. V lost 8 bases, J lost 1 base, and 7 bases lay in between. In germline, CDR1 is SEHNR, CDR2 FQNEAQ (reference sequence). The CDR3 consists of 12 residues.